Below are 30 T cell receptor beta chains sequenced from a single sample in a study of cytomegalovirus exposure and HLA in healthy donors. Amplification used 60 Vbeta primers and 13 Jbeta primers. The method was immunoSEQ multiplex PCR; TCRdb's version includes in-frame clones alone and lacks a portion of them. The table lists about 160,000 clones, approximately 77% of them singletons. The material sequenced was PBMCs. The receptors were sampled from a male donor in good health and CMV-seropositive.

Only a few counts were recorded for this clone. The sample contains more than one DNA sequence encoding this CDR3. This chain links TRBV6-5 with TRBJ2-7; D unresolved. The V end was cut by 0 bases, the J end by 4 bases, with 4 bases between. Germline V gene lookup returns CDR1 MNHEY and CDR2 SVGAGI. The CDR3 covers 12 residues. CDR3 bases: TGTGCCAGCAGTTACTCCCCATACGAGCAGTACTTC. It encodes CASSYSPYEQYF.

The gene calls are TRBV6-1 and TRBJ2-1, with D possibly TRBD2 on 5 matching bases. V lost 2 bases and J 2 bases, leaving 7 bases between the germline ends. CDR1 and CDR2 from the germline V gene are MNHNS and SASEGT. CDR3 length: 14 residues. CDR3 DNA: TGTGCCAGCAGTGAATCGGGGACCTACAATGAGCAGTTCTTC. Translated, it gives CASSESGTYNEQFF.

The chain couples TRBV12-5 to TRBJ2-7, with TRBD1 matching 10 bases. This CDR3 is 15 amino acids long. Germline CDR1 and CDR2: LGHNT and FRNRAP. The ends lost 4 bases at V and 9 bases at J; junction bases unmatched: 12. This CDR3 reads CASGSTRDRGLVQYF. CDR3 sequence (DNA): TGTGCTAGTGGTTCAACCCGGGACAGGGGTCTTGTGCAGTACTTC.

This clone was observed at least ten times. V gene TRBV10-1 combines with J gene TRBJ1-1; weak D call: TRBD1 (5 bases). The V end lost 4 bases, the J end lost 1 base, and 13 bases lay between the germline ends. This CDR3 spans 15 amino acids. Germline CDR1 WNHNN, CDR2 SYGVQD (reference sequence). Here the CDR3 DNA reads TGCGCCAGCAGTGTGGAAGCGGGGGGGAACACTGAAGCTTTCTTT. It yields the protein CASSVEAGGNTEAFF.

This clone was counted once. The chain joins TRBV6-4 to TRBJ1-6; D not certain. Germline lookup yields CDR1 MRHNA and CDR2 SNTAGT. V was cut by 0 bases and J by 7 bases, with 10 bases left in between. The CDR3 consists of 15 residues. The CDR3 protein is CASSDSSDSNSPLHF. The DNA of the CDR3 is TGTGCCAGCAGTGACTCGTCAGATAGCAATTCACCCCTCCACTTT.

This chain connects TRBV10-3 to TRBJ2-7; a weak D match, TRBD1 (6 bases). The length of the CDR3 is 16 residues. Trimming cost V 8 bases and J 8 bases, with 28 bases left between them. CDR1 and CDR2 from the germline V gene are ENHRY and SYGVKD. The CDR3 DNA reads TGTGCCATCCCAGGGGAGTGGCCAAACGAAGGAGATCAGCAGTACTTC. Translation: CAIPGEWPNEGDQQYF.

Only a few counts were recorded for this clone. CDR3 protein: CASSDRNTIYF. In nucleotides, the CDR3 is TGTGCCAGCAGTGACAGAAACACCATATATTTT. The chain combines TRBV25-1 with TRBJ1-3; D is unclear. V was shortened by 3 bases and J by 5 bases, with 2 bases between the two germline ends. Germline CDR1 reads MGHDK; CDR2 reads SYGVNS. This CDR3 has 11 amino acids.

CDR3 sequence: CASSSLDQGYEQYF. The CDR3 region has the DNA TGTGCCAGCAGCTCCCTGGATCAGGGCTACGAGCAGTACTTC. V usage is TRBV7-6 and J usage is TRBJ2-7; TRBD1 might be the D (5 bases). CDR1 and CDR2 (germline): SGHVS, FNYEAQ. The CDR3 contains 14 residues. V gave up 4 bases and J gave up 3 bases, with 13 bases separating them.

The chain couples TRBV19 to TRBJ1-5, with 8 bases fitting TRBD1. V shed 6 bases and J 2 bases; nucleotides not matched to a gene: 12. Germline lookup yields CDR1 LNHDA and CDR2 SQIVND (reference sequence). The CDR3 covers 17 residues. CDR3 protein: CASSLHKTGARNQPQHF. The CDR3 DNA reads TGTGCCAGTAGCCTACATAAGACAGGGGCGCGCAATCAGCCCCAGCATTTT.

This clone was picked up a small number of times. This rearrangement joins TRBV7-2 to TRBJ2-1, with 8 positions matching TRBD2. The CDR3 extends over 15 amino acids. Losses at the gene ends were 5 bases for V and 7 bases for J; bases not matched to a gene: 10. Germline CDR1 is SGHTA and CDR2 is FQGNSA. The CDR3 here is CASSPSGGVLNEQFF. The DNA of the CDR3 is TGTGCCAGCAGCCCGAGCGGGGGCGTACTAAATGAGCAGTTCTTC.

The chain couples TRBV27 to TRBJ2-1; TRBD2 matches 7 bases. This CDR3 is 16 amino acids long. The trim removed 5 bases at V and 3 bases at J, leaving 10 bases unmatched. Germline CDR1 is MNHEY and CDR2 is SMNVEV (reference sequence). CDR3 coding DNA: TGTGCCAGCAGTGCGGCGGGGGTCCATCGCTACAATGAGCAGTTCTTC. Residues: CASSAAGVHRYNEQFF.

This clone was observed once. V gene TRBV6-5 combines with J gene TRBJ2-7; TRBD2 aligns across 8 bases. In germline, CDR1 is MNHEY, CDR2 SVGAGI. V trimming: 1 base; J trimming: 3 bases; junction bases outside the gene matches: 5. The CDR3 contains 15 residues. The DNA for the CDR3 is TGTGCCAGCAGTTACTTTGATAGCGGGGACTACGAGCAGTACTTC. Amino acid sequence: CASSYFDSGDYEQYF.

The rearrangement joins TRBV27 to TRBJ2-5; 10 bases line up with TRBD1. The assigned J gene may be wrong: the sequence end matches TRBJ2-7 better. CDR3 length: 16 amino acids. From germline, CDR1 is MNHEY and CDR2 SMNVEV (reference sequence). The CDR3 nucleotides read TGTGCCAGCAGTTCGGCCCCCGGGACAGGGGTCTACGAGCAGTACTTC. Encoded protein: CASSSAPGTGVYEQYF.

CDR3 sequence: CASSQGAGQGAANEKLFF. The CDR3 DNA reads TGCGCCAGCAGCCAAGGGGCGGGACAGGGGGCTGCTAATGAAAAACTGTTTTTT. The rearrangement joins TRBV4-1 to TRBJ1-4, with TRBD1 identical over 12 bases. V trimming: 1 base; J trimming: 3 bases; junction bases outside the gene matches: 6. The CDR3 runs 18 residues. Germline V CDR1 and CDR2: MGHRA, YSYEKL.

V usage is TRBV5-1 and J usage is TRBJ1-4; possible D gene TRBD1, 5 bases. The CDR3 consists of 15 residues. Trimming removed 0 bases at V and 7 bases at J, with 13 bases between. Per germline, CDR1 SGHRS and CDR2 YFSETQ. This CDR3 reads CASSLVGGRTEKLFF. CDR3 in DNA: TGCGCCAGCAGCTTGGTGGGGGGGAGGACTGAAAAACTGTTTTTT.

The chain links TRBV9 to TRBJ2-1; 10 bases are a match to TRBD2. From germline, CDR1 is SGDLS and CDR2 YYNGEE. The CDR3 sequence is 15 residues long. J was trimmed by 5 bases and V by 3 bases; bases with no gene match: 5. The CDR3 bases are TGTGCCAGCAGCGCACGGACTAGCGGCCACAATGAGCAGTTCTTC. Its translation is CASSARTSGHNEQFF.

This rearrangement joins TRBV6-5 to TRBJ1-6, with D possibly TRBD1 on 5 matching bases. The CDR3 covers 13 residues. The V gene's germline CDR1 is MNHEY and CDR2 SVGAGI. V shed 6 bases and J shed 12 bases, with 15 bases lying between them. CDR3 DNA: TGTGCCAGCAGCCAGGGACTCCTGGAACCCCTCCACTTT. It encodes CASSQGLLEPLHF.

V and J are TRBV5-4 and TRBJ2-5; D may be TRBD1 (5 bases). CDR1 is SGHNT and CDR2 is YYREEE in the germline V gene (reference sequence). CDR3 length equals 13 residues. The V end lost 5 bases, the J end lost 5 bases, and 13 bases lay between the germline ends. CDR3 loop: CASSSGAGETQYF. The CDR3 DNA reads TGTGCCAGCAGTTCTGGGGCCGGGGAGACCCAGTACTTC.

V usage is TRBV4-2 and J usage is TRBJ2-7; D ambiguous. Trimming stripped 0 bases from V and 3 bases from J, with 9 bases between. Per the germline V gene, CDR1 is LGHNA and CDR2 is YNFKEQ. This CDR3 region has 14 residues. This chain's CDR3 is CASSQEESVYEQYF. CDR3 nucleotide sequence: TGTGCCAGCAGCCAAGAAGAATCAGTCTACGAGCAGTACTTC.

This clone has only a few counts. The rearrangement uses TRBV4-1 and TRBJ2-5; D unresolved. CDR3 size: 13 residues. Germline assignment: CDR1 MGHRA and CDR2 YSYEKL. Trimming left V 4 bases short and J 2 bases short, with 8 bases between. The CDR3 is CASSLRPQETQYF. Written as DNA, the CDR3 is TGCGCCAGCAGCCTGCGGCCTCAAGAGACCCAGTACTTC.

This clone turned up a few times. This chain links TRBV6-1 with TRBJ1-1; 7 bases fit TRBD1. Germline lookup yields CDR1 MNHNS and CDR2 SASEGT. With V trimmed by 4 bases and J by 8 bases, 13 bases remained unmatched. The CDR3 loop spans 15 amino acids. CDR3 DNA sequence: TGTGCCAGCAGTGGGGGGACAGCAGAGGGAAGGGAAGCTTTCTTT. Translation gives CASSGGTAEGREAFF.

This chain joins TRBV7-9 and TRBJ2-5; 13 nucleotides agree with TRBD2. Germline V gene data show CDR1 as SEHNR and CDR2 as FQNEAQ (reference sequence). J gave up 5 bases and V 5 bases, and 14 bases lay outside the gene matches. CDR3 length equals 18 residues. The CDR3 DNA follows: TGTGCCAGCAGCCTTTGGACTAGCGGGGGTTCCAGGGAGGAGACCCAGTACTTC. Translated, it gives CASSLWTSGGSREETQYF.

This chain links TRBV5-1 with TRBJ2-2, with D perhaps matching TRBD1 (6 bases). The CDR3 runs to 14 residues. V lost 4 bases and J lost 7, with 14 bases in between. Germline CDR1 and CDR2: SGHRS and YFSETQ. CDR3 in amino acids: CASSPLQGSGELFF. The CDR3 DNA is TGCGCCAGCAGCCCACTACAGGGAAGCGGGGAGCTGTTTTTT.

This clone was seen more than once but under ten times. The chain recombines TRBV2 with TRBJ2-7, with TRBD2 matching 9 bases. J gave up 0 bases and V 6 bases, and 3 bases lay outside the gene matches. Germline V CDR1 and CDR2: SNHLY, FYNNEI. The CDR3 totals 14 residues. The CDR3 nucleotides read TGTGCCAGCAGACGACTAGCGGACTCCTACGAGCAGTACTTC. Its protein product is CASRRLADSYEQYF.

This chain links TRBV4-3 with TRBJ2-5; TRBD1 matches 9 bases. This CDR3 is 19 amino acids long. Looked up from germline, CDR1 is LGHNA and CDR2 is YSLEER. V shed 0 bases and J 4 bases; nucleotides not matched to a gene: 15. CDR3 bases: TGCGCCAGCAGCCAAGATTGGGGGACAGGGTTCCCGAACGGAGAGACCCAGTACTTC. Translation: CASSQDWGTGFPNGETQYF.

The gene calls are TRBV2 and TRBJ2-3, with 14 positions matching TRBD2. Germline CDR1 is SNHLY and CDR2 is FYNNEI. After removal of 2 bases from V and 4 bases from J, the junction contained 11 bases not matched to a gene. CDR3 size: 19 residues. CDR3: CASSERGLAGGEGPDTQYF. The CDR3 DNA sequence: TGTGCCAGCAGTGAAAGAGGACTAGCGGGGGGCGAGGGTCCAGATACGCAGTATTTT.

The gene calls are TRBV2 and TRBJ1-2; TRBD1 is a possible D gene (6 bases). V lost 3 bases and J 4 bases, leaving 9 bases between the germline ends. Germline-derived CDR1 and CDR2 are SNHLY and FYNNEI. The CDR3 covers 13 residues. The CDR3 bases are TGTGCCAGCAGTGACGACAGGACCTATGGCTACACCTTC. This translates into CASSDDRTYGYTF.

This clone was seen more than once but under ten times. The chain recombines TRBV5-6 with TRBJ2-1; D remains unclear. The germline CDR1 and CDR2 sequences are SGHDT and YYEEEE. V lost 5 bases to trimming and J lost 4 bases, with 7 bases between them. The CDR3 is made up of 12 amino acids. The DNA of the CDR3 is TGTGCCAGCAGTTCTCTTTACAATGAGCAGTTCTTC. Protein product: CASSSLYNEQFF.

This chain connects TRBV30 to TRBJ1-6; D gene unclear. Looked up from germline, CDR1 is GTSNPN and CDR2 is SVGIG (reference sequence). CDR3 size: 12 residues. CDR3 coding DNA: TGTGCTGGAGAGAGGAGTGGAAGACCCCTCCACTTT. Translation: CAGERSGRPLHF.

The CDR3 DNA reads as TGTGCCACCTCATCGCGGGCCTACACCGGGGAGCTGTTTTTT. This sequence encodes CATSSRAYTGELFF. The chain is built from TRBV6-1 and TRBJ2-2, with a tentative D call TRBD2 (5 bases). The germline gives CDR1 MNHNS, CDR2 SASEGT. Trimming stripped 10 bases from V and 3 bases from J, with 15 bases between. The CDR3 length is 14 residues.